This T cell receptor beta chain was sequenced for a study of T cell responses to AZD1222 COVID-19 vaccine. General study points: The donors showed a predominance of white British ancestry and of females, with possible underestimation of clonal diversity.

Clones were read by immunoSEQ multiplex PCR, and TCRdb kept only the in-frame ones, dropping some. The repertoire holds about 160,000 clones, with about nine tenths as singletons. With respect to this clone: The target antigen is unknown.

The receptor's source is an adult who received the AZD1222 COVID-19 vaccine. This specimen was peripheral blood, taken 28 days after the second AZD1222 dose.

Here the CDR3 reads CASSESIGSNYGYTF. CDR3 nucleotides: TGCGCCAGCAGTGAGTCGATTGGTAGTAACTATGGCTACACCTTC. This chain uses TRBV10-2 with TRBJ1-2; D remains unclear. The V end was cut by 0 bases, the J end by 1 base, with 9 bases between. This CDR3 has 15 residues. Looked up from germline, CDR1 is WSHSY and CDR2 is SAAADI.